This T cell receptor beta chain came from a study of blood T cell repertoires in COVID-19. Looking at the study overall: COVID-19 samples collected from the United States, Italy and Spain covered acute and convalescent phases. T cells, B-cell-depleted T cells, or PBMCs provided the cDNA or gDNA that served as material.

Method: immunoSEQ multiplex PCR; TCRdb's copy keeps in-frame clones and lacks some. The data contain some 340,000 clones, 85% of them seen just once; the ten biggest clones take up roughly 3.6%. J gave up 5 bases and V 3 bases, and 7 bases lay outside the gene matches. The CDR3 runs 16 residues. Germline V gene sequence: CDR1 LGHDT, CDR2 YNNKEL (reference sequence). The TCR sequence derives from a woman aged 18-29 years with acute or convalescent COVID-19. This chain joins TRBV3-1 (or the pseudogene TRBV3-2) and TRBJ2-3; 11 bases match TRBD2. Sequenced: peripheral blood. The CDR3 DNA sequence: TGTGCCAGCAGCCATAATAGGCTAGCGGGAGGAGATACGCAGTATTTT. This codes for CASSHNRLAGGDTQYF.